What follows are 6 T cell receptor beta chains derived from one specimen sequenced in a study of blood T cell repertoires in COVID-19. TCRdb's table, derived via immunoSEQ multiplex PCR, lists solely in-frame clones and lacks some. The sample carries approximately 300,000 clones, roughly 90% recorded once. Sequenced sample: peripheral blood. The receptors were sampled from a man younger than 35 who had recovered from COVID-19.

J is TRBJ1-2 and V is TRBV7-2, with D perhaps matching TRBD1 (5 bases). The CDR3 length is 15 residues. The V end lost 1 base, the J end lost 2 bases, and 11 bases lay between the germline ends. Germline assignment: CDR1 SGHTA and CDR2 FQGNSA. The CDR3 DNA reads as TGTGCCAGCAGCTTAGAGGGCAGGGCCAACTATGGCTACACCTTC. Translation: CASSLEGRANYGYTF.

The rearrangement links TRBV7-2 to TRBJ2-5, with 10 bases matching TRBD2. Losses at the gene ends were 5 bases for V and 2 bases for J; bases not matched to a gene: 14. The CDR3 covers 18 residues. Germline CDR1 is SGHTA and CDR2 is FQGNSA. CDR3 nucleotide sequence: TGTGCCAGCAGCGAGCGGGGGGGCCGGTCCCCCAAGCAAGAGACCCAGTACTTC. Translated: CASSERGGRSPKQETQYF.

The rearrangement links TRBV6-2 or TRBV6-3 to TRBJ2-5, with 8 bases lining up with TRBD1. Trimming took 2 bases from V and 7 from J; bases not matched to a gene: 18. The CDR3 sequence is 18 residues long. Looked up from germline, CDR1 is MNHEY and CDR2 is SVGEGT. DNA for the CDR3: TGTGCCAGCAGTTACCCGAGTACGGGGCAGGGGGCGGGTGTGACCCAGTACTTC. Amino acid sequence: CASSYPSTGQGAGVTQYF.

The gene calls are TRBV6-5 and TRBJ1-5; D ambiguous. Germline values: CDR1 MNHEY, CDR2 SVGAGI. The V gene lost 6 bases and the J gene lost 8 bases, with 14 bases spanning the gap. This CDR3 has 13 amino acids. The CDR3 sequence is CASRDGPGKPQHF. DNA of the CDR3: TGTGCCAGCAGGGACGGACCGGGAAAGCCCCAGCATTTT.

For the CDR3, the DNA is TGTGCCAGTAGTATCGGTAGGAGGGAGCAGTACGAGCAGTACTTC. Protein: CASSIGRREQYEQYF. The chain carries TRBV19 and TRBJ2-7, with D maybe TRBD2 (6 bases). The CDR3 has 15 residues. The V end was cut by 3 bases, the J end by 4 bases, with 16 bases between. Germline CDR1 and CDR2: LNHDA and SQIVND (reference sequence).

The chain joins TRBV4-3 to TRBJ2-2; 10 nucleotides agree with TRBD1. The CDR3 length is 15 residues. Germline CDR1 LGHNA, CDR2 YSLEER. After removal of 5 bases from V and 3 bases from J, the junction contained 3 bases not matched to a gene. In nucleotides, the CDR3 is TGCGCCAGCAGCACCGGGACAGGGGACACCGGGGAGCTGTTTTTT. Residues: CASSTGTGDTGELFF.